This entry lists 21 T cell receptor beta chains sequenced from one sample in a study of vaccination effects on CD4 cells after COVID-19. CD4+ T cells were isolated after around ten days of culture. For these TCRs, the target antigens are not known. TCRdb keeps only in-frame clones here, not all; method: immunoSEQ multiplex PCR. The sample contains tens of thousands of clones, roughly 73% of which appear only once. Sequenced material: CD4+ T cells from PBMCs cultured without peptide, taken before COVID-19 vaccination. These receptors were collected from a human donor who received a COVID-19 vaccine.

The chain combines TRBV5-1 with TRBJ2-7; no reliable D call. The CDR3 is 12 amino acids. Germline V gives CDR1 SGHRS, CDR2 YFSETQ. Trimming left V 2 bases short and J 0 bases short, with 3 bases between. CDR3 region: CASSLNSYEQYF. CDR3 coding DNA: TGCGCCAGCAGCTTAAACTCCTACGAGCAGTACTTC.

This chain links TRBV5-8 with TRBJ2-3; perhaps TRBD2 as D (5 bases). V was trimmed by 6 bases and J by 4 bases, leaving 12 bases between them. The germline gives CDR1 SGHTS, CDR2 YDEGEE. The CDR3 totals 13 residues. The CDR3 sequence is CASTVGRADTQYF. Written as DNA, the CDR3 is TGTGCCAGCACCGTCGGGCGGGCAGATACGCAGTATTTT.

V gene TRBV28 combines with J gene TRBJ1-1, with a possible D match to TRBD1 (6 bases). CDR1 is MDHEN and CDR2 is SYDVKM in the germline V gene. V was cut by 4 bases and J by 4 bases, with 16 bases left in between. The length of the CDR3 is 15 residues. The CDR3: CASSWEGGRITEAFF. CDR3 DNA: TGTGCCAGCAGTTGGGAGGGGGGGCGAATCACTGAAGCTTTCTTT. Full variable domain (remainder filled in from reference TRBV28 and TRBJ1-1): DVKVTQSSRYLVKRTGEKVFLECVQDMDHENMFWYRQDPGLGLRLIYFSYDVKMKEKGDIPEGYSVSREKKERFSLILESASTNQTSMYLCASSWEGGRITEAFFGQGTRLTVV.

The CDR3, as DNA: TGTGCCAGCAGCTTACGCGAGGGCGGCTCTGGAAACACCATATATTTT. Amino acids: CASSLREGGSGNTIYF. The chain uses TRBV11-2 and TRBJ1-3; the D is unclear. This CDR3 has 16 residues. The ends were cut back, 2 bases at V and 0 bases at J, with 11 bases in the middle. Germline-derived CDR1 and CDR2 are SGHAT and FQNNGV.

This chain links TRBV2 with TRBJ2-7; TRBD2 is a possible D gene (6 bases). Germline assignment: CDR1 SNHLY and CDR2 FYNNEI. V was trimmed by 5 bases and J by 1 base, leaving 12 bases between them. The CDR3 consists of 14 residues. Here the CDR3 DNA reads TGTGCCAGCAGTTCCGATCGGGGGTCCTACGAGCAGTACTTC. It codes for CASSSDRGSYEQYF.

This rearrangement joins TRBV3-1 (or the pseudogene TRBV3-2) to TRBJ1-1; D may be TRBD1 (6 bases). The V end was cut by 2 bases, the J end by 1 base, with 8 bases between. The CDR3 covers 14 residues. Germline lookup yields CDR1 LGHDT and CDR2 YNNKEL (reference sequence). The CDR3 reads CASSQLQGNTEAFF. DNA for the CDR3: TGTGCCAGCAGCCAACTACAGGGGAACACTGAAGCTTTCTTT.

J is TRBJ2-2 and V is TRBV7-2; TRBD1 aligns across 7 bases. V gave up 6 bases and J gave up 4 bases; unmatched junction bases: 5. CDR3 length: 14 amino acids. Germline CDR1 is SGHTA and CDR2 is FQGNSA. Here the CDR3 reads CASRTGMGTGELFF. The CDR3 DNA is TGTGCCAGCAGGACAGGGATGGGCACCGGGGAGCTGTTTTTT.

The sample holds one count of this clone. The rearrangement links TRBV14 to TRBJ2-3, with 7 bases identical to TRBD2. This CDR3 has 18 amino acids. Trimming removed 2 bases from V and 0 bases from J; junction bases left unmatched: 11. The V gene's germline CDR1 is SGHDN and CDR2 FVKESK. The CDR3 nucleotides read TGTGCCAGCAGCCAACCCTCTTTGGGGGGGGTTAGCACAGATACGCAGTATTTT. Translation gives CASSQPSLGGVSTDTQYF.

V usage is TRBV9 and J usage is TRBJ1-1, with D unclear. Trimming pared 2 bases from V and 1 base from J, leaving 6 bases between. This CDR3 is built from 13 residues. CDR1 and CDR2 (germline): SGDLS, YYNGEE. CDR3 nucleotides: TGTGCCAGCAGCGTTCGATCGAACACTGAAGCTTTCTTT. Protein product: CASSVRSNTEAFF.

This clone has more than one count but fewer than ten. V usage is TRBV7-2 and J usage is TRBJ1-6; D not certain. This CDR3 is 15 amino acids long. Germline CDR1 reads SGHTA; CDR2 reads FQGNSA. The ends were cut back, 2 bases at V and 8 bases at J, with 13 bases in the middle. The CDR3 here is CASSLSKGSYSPLHF. In DNA form, the CDR3 reads TGTGCCAGCAGCTTAAGTAAGGGTTCGTATTCACCCCTCCACTTT. The variable domain in full, completed from reference TRBV7-2 and TRBJ1-6, reads GAGVSQSPSNKVTEKGKDVELRCDPISGHTALYWYRQSLGQGLEFLIYFQGNSAPDKSGLPSDRFSAERTGGSVSTLTIQRTQQEDSAVYLCASSLSKGSYSPLHFGNGTRLTVT.

The rearrangement links TRBV27 to TRBJ1-5; TRBD1 might be the D (6 bases). Trimming removed 8 bases at V and 4 bases at J, with 21 bases between. CDR1 and CDR2 from the germline V gene are MNHEY and SMNVEV (reference sequence). This CDR3 is 16 amino acids long. DNA for the CDR3: TGTGCCAGCCGTCGACTAGACAGGACGGGAAATCAGCCCCAGCATTTT. This sequence encodes CASRRLDRTGNQPQHF.

The J gene is TRBJ2-7, the V gene TRBV6-5; D possibly corresponds to TRBD2 (6 bases). The CDR3 runs to 14 residues. V was shortened by 5 bases and J by 3 bases, with 14 bases between the two germline ends. The germline gives CDR1 MNHEY, CDR2 SVGAGI. In DNA, the CDR3 is TGTGCCAGCAGTACGCGGGGCCGAATCTACGAGCAGTACTTC. Translated, it gives CASSTRGRIYEQYF.

This clone was recorded only once. V is TRBV25-1 and J is TRBJ2-5, with D uncertain. The germline V gene has CDR1 MGHDK and CDR2 SYGVNS. The CDR3 is made up of 14 amino acids. V lost 3 bases and J lost 7, with 15 bases in between. In nucleotides, the CDR3 is TGTGCCAGCAGTGACGTTGGCAGTTTGAGGACCCAGTACTTC. Its protein is CASSDVGSLRTQYF.

The CDR3 loop reads CASSNSGQGNEQYF. CDR3 bases: TGTGCCAGCAGTAACTCGGGACAGGGGAACGAGCAGTACTTC. V usage is TRBV28 and J usage is TRBJ2-7, with 10 nucleotides matching TRBD1. The CDR3 length is 14 residues. The junction had 6 bases not matched to a gene; V was cut back by 5 bases and J by 5 bases. Germline assignment: CDR1 MDHEN and CDR2 SYDVKM.

The chain carries TRBV18 and TRBJ2-7; D is unresolved. V was pared by 6 bases and J by 3 bases, with 12 bases between. Germline lookup yields CDR1 KGHSH and CDR2 LQKENI. The CDR3 is 13 amino acids. CDR3 sequence reads: CASSRQADYEQYF. CDR3 coding DNA: TGTGCCAGCTCCCGCCAGGCTGACTACGAGCAGTACTTC.

The chain combines TRBV11-2 with TRBJ2-1; D not certain. Germline V gene lookup returns CDR1 SGHAT and CDR2 FQNNGV. The CDR3 contains 17 residues. V was trimmed by 1 base and J by 9 bases, leaving 22 bases between them. Written as DNA, the CDR3 is TGTGCCAGCAGCTTAGTATCCGGGTACATCTCTACTTTTGAGCAGTTCTTC. Its translation: CASSLVSGYISTFEQFF.

The chain recombines TRBV5-4 with TRBJ2-1; 10 nucleotides align to TRBD2. Per germline, CDR1 SGHNT and CDR2 YYREEE (reference sequence). The CDR3 spans 14 residues. The V gene end was trimmed by 0 bases and the J gene end by 6 bases; junction bases not matched to a gene: 0. CDR3 DNA: TGTGCCAGCAGCTTGGGACTAGCGGGCAATGAGCAGTTCTTC. Amino acids: CASSLGLAGNEQFF.

This chain uses TRBV7-2 with TRBJ1-1; no firm D call. V lost 1 base and J lost 2, with 5 bases in between. The CDR3 covers 13 residues. Germline V gene sequence: CDR1 SGHTA, CDR2 FQGNSA. CDR3: CASSLGINTEAFF. CDR3 sequence (DNA): TGTGCCAGCAGCTTAGGAATCAACACTGAAGCTTTCTTT.

The J gene is TRBJ2-1, the V gene TRBV28; 8 nucleotides align to TRBD2. Germline V lookup: CDR1 MDHEN, CDR2 SYDVKM. The CDR3 sequence is 16 residues long. V gave up 3 bases and J gave up 2 bases; unmatched junction bases: 6. DNA for the CDR3: TGTGCCAGCAGTTTTAGCGGGACCTTTACCTACAATGAGCAGTTCTTC. It encodes CASSFSGTFTYNEQFF.

This chain uses TRBV7-2 with TRBJ2-1; D is unclear. V was trimmed by 1 base and J by 9 bases, leaving 7 bases between them. This CDR3 contains 12 residues. Per germline, CDR1 SGHTA and CDR2 FQGNSA. CDR3 region: CASSLGGSEQFF. For the CDR3, the DNA is TGTGCCAGCAGCTTAGGAGGAAGTGAGCAGTTCTTC.

This clone was detected once. V usage is TRBV2 and J usage is TRBJ1-4, with no clear D. V was clipped by 10 bases and J by 8 bases, with 8 bases between them. Germline-derived CDR1 and CDR2 are SNHLY and FYNNEI. The CDR3 has 10 residues. The CDR3, as DNA: TGTGCCACCCTACGAGAAAAACTGTTTTTT. Protein product: CATLREKLFF.